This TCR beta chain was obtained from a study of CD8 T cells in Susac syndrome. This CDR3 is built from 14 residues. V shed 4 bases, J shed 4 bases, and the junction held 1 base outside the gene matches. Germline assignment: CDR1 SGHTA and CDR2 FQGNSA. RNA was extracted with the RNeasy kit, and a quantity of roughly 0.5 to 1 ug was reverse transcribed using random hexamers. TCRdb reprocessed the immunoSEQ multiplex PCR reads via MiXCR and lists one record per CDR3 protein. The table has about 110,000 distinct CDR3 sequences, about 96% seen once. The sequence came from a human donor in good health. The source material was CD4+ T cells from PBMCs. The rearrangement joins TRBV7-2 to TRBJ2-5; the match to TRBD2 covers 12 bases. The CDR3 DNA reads TGTGCCAGCAGCTGGGGACTAGCGGGAGAGACCCAGTACTTC. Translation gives CASSWGLAGETQYF. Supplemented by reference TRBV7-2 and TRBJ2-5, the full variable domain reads GAGVSQSPSNKVTEKGKDVELRCDPISGHTALYWYRQSLGQGLEFLIYFQGNSAPDKSGLPSDRFSAERTGGSVSTLTIQRTQQEDSAVYLCASSWGLAGETQYFGPGTRLLVL.